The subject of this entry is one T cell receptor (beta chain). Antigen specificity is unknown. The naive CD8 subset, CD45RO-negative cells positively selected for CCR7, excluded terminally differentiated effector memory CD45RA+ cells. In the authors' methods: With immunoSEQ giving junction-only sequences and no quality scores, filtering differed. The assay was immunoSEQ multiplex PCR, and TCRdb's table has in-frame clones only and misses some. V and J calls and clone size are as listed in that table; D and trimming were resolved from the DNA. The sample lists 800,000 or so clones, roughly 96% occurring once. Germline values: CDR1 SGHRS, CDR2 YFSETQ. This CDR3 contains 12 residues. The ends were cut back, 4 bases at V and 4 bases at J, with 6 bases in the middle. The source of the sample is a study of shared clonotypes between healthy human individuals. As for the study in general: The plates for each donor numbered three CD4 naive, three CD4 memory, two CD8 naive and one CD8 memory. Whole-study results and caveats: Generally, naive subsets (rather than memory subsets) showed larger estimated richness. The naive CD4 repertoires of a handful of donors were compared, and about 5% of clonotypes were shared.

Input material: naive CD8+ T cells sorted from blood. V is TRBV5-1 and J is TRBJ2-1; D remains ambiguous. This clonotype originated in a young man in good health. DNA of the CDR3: TGCGCCAGCAGCATGGCTTACAATGAGCAGTTCTTC. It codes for CASSMAYNEQFF.